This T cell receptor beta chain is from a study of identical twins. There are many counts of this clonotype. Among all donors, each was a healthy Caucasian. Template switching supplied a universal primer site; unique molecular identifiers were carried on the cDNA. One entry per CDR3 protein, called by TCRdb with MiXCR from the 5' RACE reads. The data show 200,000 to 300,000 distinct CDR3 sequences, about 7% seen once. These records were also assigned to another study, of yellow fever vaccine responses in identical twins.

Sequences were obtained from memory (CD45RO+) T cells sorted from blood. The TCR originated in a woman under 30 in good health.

CDR3 sequence reads: CASRKPGTANNEQFF. For the CDR3, the DNA is TGTGCCAGCAGAAAACCCGGGACGGCCAACAATGAGCAGTTCTTC. The chain combines TRBV7-2 with TRBJ2-1; the D gene could be TRBD1 or TRBD2 (5 bases each). V lost 6 bases and J lost 5, with 17 bases in between. Germline V gene sequence: CDR1 SGHTA, CDR2 FQGNSA. The CDR3 runs 15 residues.